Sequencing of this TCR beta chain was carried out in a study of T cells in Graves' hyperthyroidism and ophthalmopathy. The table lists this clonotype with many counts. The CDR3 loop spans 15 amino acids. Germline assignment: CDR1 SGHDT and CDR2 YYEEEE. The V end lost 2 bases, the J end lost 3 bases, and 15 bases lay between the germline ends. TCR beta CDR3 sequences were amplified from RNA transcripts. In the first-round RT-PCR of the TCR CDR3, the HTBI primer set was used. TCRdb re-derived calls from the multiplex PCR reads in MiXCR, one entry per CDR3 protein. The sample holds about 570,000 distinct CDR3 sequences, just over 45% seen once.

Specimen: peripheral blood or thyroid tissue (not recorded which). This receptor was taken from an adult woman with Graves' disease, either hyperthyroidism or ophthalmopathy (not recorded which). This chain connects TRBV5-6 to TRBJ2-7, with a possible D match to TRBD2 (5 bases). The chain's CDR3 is CASSFAGGSHYEQYF. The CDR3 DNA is TGTGCCAGCAGCTTTGCCGGAGGATCTCACTACGAGCAGTACTTC.